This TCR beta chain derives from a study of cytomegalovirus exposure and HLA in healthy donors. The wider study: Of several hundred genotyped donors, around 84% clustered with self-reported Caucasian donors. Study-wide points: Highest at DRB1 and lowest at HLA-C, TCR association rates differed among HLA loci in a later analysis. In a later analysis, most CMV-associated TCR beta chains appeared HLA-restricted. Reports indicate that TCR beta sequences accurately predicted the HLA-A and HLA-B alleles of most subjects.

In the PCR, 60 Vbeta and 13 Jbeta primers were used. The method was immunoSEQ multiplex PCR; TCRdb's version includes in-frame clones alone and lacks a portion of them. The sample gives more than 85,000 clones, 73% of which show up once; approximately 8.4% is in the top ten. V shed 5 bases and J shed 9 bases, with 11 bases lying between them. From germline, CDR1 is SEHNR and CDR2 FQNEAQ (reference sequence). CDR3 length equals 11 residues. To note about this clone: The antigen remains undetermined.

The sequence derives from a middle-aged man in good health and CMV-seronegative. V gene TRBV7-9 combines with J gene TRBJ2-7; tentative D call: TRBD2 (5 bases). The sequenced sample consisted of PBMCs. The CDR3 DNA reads TGTGCCAGCAGCGTCCGGGAACGGCAGTACTTC. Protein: CASSVRERQYF.